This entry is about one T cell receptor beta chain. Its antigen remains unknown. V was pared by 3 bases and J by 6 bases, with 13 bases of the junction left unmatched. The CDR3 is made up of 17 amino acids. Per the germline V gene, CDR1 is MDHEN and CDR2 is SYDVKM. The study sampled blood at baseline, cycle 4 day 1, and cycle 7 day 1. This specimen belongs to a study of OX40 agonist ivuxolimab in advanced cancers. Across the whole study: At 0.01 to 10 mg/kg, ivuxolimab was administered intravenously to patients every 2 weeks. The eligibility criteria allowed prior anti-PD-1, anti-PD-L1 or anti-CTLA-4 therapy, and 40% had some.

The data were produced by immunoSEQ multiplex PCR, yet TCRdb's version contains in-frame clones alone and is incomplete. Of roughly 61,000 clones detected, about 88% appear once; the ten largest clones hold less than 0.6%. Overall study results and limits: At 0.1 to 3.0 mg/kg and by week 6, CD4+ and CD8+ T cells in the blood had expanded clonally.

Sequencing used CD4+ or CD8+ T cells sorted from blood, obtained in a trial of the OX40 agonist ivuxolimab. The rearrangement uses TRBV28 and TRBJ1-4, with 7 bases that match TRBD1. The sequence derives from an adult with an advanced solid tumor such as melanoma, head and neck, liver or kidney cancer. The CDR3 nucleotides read TGTGCCAGCAGTTTGGGAATAACCGACAGGGCGGATGAAAAACTGTTTTTT. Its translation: CASSLGITDRADEKLFF. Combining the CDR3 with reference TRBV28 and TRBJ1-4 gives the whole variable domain DVKVTQSSRYLVKRTGEKVFLECVQDMDHENMFWYRQDPGLGLRLIYFSYDVKMKEKGDIPEGYSVSREKKERFSLILESASTNQTSMYLCASSLGITDRADEKLFFGSGTQLSVL.